Presented here are 7 T cell receptor beta chains from one specimen sequenced in a study of shared clonotypes between healthy human individuals. Generated by immunoSEQ multiplex PCR, the TCRdb table keeps only in-frame clones and is missing some. The sample contains roughly 2.1 million clones, 90% to 95% of which appear only once. It was CD45RO-negative cells, positively selected for CCR7, that made up naive CD8 cells, with terminally differentiated effector memory CD45RA+ cells excluded. Sequencing was performed on naive CD8+ T cells from PBMCs. Every receptor here comes from a man between 18 and 29 years old in good health. Some clones in this sample may be carry-over from other donors' samples.

As DNA, the CDR3 is TGTGCCAGCAGCTTCTTGGTGGGCCGCGAGCAGTACTTC. Translated: CASSFLVGREQYF. J is TRBJ2-7 and V is TRBV5-6; no reliable D call. V was shortened by 2 bases and J by 6 bases, with 12 bases between the two germline ends. CDR3 size: 13 residues. Per germline, CDR1 SGHDT and CDR2 YYEEEE.

This sequence joins TRBV6-6 and TRBJ2-7; TRBD1 matches at 7 bases. This CDR3 is 15 amino acids long. Germline-derived CDR1 and CDR2 are MNHNY and SVGAGI (reference sequence). After removal of 5 bases from V and 2 bases from J, the junction contained 9 bases not matched to a gene. The CDR3 DNA follows: TGTGCCAGCAGTCAAACCCGGGGACAGCCCTACGAGCAGTACTTC. Its translation is CASSQTRGQPYEQYF.

The chain is built from TRBV7-8 and TRBJ2-5; D is tentatively TRBD1 or TRBD2 (5 bases each). The CDR3 is made up of 18 amino acids. CDR1 is SGHVS, CDR2 FQNEAQ, per germline. Between the trimmed V and J ends, which lost 5 bases and 3 bases, there was a span of 25 bases. Here the CDR3 DNA reads TGTGCCAGCAGCGCCCCCTTAGCCCTCGGGGCCCCGAAAGAGACCCAGTACTTC. This gives the protein CASSAPLALGAPKETQYF.

CDR3: CASSPAGIVYGYTF. In DNA, the CDR3 is TGCGCCAGCAGCCCTGCAGGGATAGTCTATGGCTACACCTTC. The chain couples TRBV5-1 to TRBJ1-2; D may be TRBD1 (5 bases). V shed 4 bases and J shed 4 bases, with 14 bases lying between them. Germline-derived CDR1 and CDR2 are SGHRS and YFSETQ. The CDR3 has 14 amino acids.

The CDR3 region has the DNA TGTGCCAGCAGTCAGCTAGTTTCTTCCTACAATGAGCAGTTCTTC. Translation gives CASSQLVSSYNEQFF. This chain uses TRBV11-2 with TRBJ2-1, with D hard to call. V dropped 6 bases and J dropped 1 base, with 13 bases sitting between them. CDR1 and CDR2 from the germline V gene are SGHAT and FQNNGV. The CDR3 length is 15 residues.

The chain employs TRBV7-6 and TRBJ1-1; D gene ambiguous. Germline CDR1 and CDR2: SGHVS and FNYEAQ. This CDR3 comprises 18 residues. V dropped 2 bases and J dropped 0 bases, with 19 bases sitting between them. Here the CDR3 reads CASSLFAPTVSMNTEAFF. In nucleotides, the CDR3 is TGTGCCAGCAGCTTATTTGCCCCGACTGTTAGCATGAACACTGAAGCTTTCTTT.

The chain links TRBV29-1 to TRBJ2-5, with 9 positions matching TRBD1. With the DNA end fitting TRBJ2-7 better, the J assignment may be wrong. CDR3 size: 14 residues. Germline assignment: CDR1 SQVTM and CDR2 ANQGSEA. CDR3 sequence (DNA): TGCAGCGTGACATGGACAGGGGCACGCTACGAGCAGTACTTC. This translates into CSVTWTGARYEQYF.